These 20 T cell receptor beta chains share one sample of origin, sequenced in a study of regulatory T cells in long-lasting Graves disease (TCRdb year 2021). Per the publication, the time point label means: newly diagnosed GD, antithyroid drugs for less than 3 months. For both TCR sequencing and RNA sequencing, RNA was extracted from PBMCs using TRIzol. Libraries were built with multiplex PCR. Sequenced using an Illumina HiSeq 4000. CDR3 regions were amplified by Arm-PCR with iRepertoire HTBI primers to construct TCR beta libraries. Starting from the raw public reads, TCRdb applied fastp trimming at Q25, assembled clones with MiXCR and retained in-frame beta chains. Rows with a matching CDR3 protein are joined into one entry that keeps the most common DNA and genes. The sample profile shows 350,000 to 500,000 distinct CDR3 sequences; 16% of them were found once. The top ten clones comprise around 10% of the sample.

The data also belong to a second study, concerning T cells in Graves' hyperthyroidism and ophthalmopathy.

Sequences were derived from peripheral blood mononuclear cells (PBMCs), sampled at new diagnosis, from a patient treated with antithyroid drugs. The source is a woman aged 25 to 39 with Graves disease. Donor details come from another sample of the same person, matched by shared clones.

This clonotype was detected a few times. The CDR3 reads CASSINPGQGSYEQYF. The CDR3 region has the DNA TGTGCCAGTAGTATTAATCCGGGCCAGGGCTCCTACGAGCAGTACTTC. V is TRBV19 and J is TRBJ2-7; the D gene is possibly TRBD1 (5 bases). The CDR3 totals 16 residues. V gave up 3 bases and J gave up 0 bases, with 15 bases separating them. CDR1 and CDR2 from the germline V gene are LNHDA and SQIVND (reference sequence).

This clonotype was seen at least ten times. The chain joins TRBV11-2 to TRBJ2-5; possible D gene TRBD1, 5 bases. The CDR3 covers 15 residues. Germline V CDR1 and CDR2: SGHAT, FQNNGV. Trimming removed 4 bases at V and 7 bases at J, with 19 bases between. The DNA of the CDR3 is TGTGCCAGCAGCTCCCTCGTGGGGCGCATCGGGACCCAGTACTTC. Its protein is CASSSLVGRIGTQYF.

Details on this clonotype: This may stem from a read error, because a much larger clone lies one nucleotide away. V is TRBV6-2 or TRBV6-3 and J is TRBJ1-2, with D unresolved. V dropped 2 bases and J dropped 0 bases, with 10 bases sitting between them. Germline V gene data show CDR1 as MNHEY and CDR2 as SVGEGT. The CDR3 runs 15 residues. Here the CDR3 reads CASSYAGAPNYGYTF. The CDR3 DNA reads TGTGCCAGCAGTTACGCTGGAGCGCCTAACTATGGCTACACCTTC.

This clonotype was seen at least ten times. V is TRBV11-2 and J is TRBJ2-2; no clear D gene. Germline V gene lookup returns CDR1 SGHAT and CDR2 FQNNGV. Trimming cost V 6 bases and J 6 bases, with 5 bases left between them. This CDR3 has 11 amino acids. The CDR3 DNA sequence: TGTGCCAGCAGAATGGCCGGGGAGCTGTTTTTT. Protein sequence: CASRMAGELFF.

This clonotype was seen ten or more times. The CDR3 nucleotides are TGTGCCACCAGTGATCCGGGACAGGGGGGACTAGCGGGAATTTTGGAGACCCAGTACTTC. This encodes CATSDPGQGGLAGILETQYF. The rearrangement links TRBV24-1 to TRBJ2-5; 13 bases line up with TRBD2. Germline lookup yields CDR1 KGHDR and CDR2 SFDVKD. V dropped 3 bases and J dropped 5; count of bases not matched to a gene: 17. This CDR3 has 20 residues.

This clonotype has just a few counts. This rearrangement joins TRBV14 to TRBJ2-5; the D gene is possibly TRBD2 (6 bases). V was pared by 2 bases and J by 0 bases, with 19 bases between. Germline CDR1 SGHDN, CDR2 FVKESK. The CDR3 has 18 residues. In nucleotides, the CDR3 is TGTGCCAGCAGCCAATTAGGGGTGGTAGCGGACTACCAAGAGACCCAGTACTTC. Protein: CASSQLGVVADYQETQYF.

This clonotype was found a few times. Given a much more abundant clone one base away, this may be a read error. This rearrangement joins TRBV18 to TRBJ2-1, with TRBD2 matching over 7 bases. After removal of 2 bases from V and 9 bases from J, the junction contained 4 bases not matched to a gene. Germline lookup yields CDR1 KGHSH and CDR2 LQKENI. The CDR3 loop spans 13 amino acids. This CDR3 is CASSPSGKSEQFF. The DNA for the CDR3 is TGTGCCAGCTCACCAAGCGGGAAAAGTGAGCAGTTCTTC.

This clonotype came up many times. The CDR3 is CATSRDDPAGGYPYEQFF. The CDR3 DNA sequence: TGTGCCACCAGCAGAGATGACCCAGCGGGAGGGTATCCGTATGAGCAGTTCTTC. The V and J genes are TRBV15 and TRBJ2-1, with TRBD2 matching 10 bases. Germline CDR1 is LNHNV and CDR2 is YYDKDF (reference sequence). After removal of 0 bases from V and 8 bases from J, the junction contained 13 bases not matched to a gene. The length of the CDR3 is 18 residues.

V is TRBV11-2 and J is TRBJ2-1; D is possibly TRBD1 (6 bases). The last part of the DNA fits TRBJ2-5 better; the J call may be wrong. Looked up from germline, CDR1 is SGHAT and CDR2 is FQNNGV. CDR3 length: 14 amino acids. The CDR3 region has the DNA TGTGCCAGCAGCCCAGGGACAACCGGAGAGACCCAGTACTTC. As protein: CASSPGTTGETQYF.

The chain recombines TRBV6-1 with TRBJ2-1, with unresolved D. Trimming removed 4 bases from V and 7 bases from J, with 23 bases in between. Germline V gene lookup returns CDR1 MNHNS and CDR2 SASEGT. The CDR3 is made up of 17 amino acids. In DNA form, the CDR3 reads TGTGCCAGCAGTGTGTCCCTTGCGGCCACTACAAGGAATGAGCAGTTCTTC. Encoded protein: CASSVSLAATTRNEQFF.

This clonotype occurred a few times. The chain is built from TRBV5-1 and TRBJ2-1; 16 bases are shared with TRBD2. CDR1 is SGHRS, CDR2 YFSETQ, per germline. Trimming at V came to 0 bases and at J to 8 bases, leaving 8 bases not matched to a gene. The CDR3 loop spans 18 amino acids. CDR3 coding DNA: TGCGCCAGCAGCTTGGGAACTGGGACTAGCGGGAGGGCCTATGAGCAGTTCTTC. This encodes CASSLGTGTSGRAYEQFF.

This clonotype was seen only a few times. The chain links TRBV19 to TRBJ2-1; D unresolved. Trimming shortened V by 4 bases and J by 6 bases, and 7 bases separated the two germline ends. This CDR3 region has 12 residues. CDR1 LNHDA and CDR2 SQIVND come from the germline V gene (reference sequence). The CDR3: CASSRPSNEQFF. The CDR3 coding sequence is TGTGCCAGTAGTAGGCCCTCCAATGAGCAGTTCTTC.

There are many counts of this clonotype. The V gene is TRBV12-3 or TRBV12-4, the J gene TRBJ1-1; tentatively, D is TRBD1 (6 bases). CDR3 length: 17 residues. Trimming took off 6 bases at V and 1 base at J, with 21 bases between the two ends. The CDR3 is CASRTFLFRGANTEAFF. CDR3 nucleotide sequence: TGTGCCAGCAGAACTTTCCTATTCCGGGGGGCGAACACTGAAGCTTTCTTT.

The rearrangement uses TRBV7-9 and TRBJ1-5, with D unresolved. With 1 base removed from V and 5 bases from J, the gap between germline ends came to 6 bases. From germline, CDR1 is SEHNR and CDR2 FQNEAQ (reference sequence). The CDR3 totals 13 residues. The CDR3, as DNA: TGTGCCAGCAGCTTAGGATTGGATCAGCCCCAGCATTTT. This translates into CASSLGLDQPQHF.

The chain employs TRBV10-1 and TRBJ2-4; no firm D call. Germline V CDR1 and CDR2: WNHNN, SYGVQD (reference sequence). V was cut by 2 bases and J by 0 bases, with 5 bases left in between. This CDR3 has 14 residues. The CDR3 protein is CASSEDLAKNIQYF. The CDR3 nucleotides read TGCGCCAGCAGTGAGGACCTAGCCAAAAACATTCAGTACTTC.

This clonotype was seen many times. The rearrangement links TRBV28 to TRBJ2-3; 11 positions agree with TRBD2. Losses at the gene ends were 3 bases for V and 5 bases for J; bases not matched to a gene: 16. CDR1 and CDR2 from the germline V gene are MDHEN and SYDVKM. The CDR3 has 19 residues. The CDR3 is CASSFPSGRSSVRVDTQYF. CDR3 DNA sequence: TGTGCCAGCAGTTTCCCTAGCGGGAGGTCCAGCGTTCGGGTAGATACGCAGTATTTT.

This sequence joins TRBV20-1 and TRBJ2-4, with TRBD2 matching over 9 bases. Trimming cost V 6 bases and J 13 bases; bases outside gene matches: 7. Germline loops: CDR1 DFQATT, CDR2 SNEGSKA (reference sequence). This CDR3 is 11 amino acids long. The CDR3 region has the DNA TGCAGTGCCCCCTTCCTAGCGGGACAGTACTTC. It yields the protein CSAPFLAGQYF.

This clonotype was observed a few times. The chain joins TRBV15 to TRBJ2-5; TRBD2 matches 8 bases. This CDR3 is 19 amino acids long. The V and J ends lost 4 bases and 7 bases, in that order; junction bases with no gene match: 23. Germline lookup yields CDR1 LNHNV and CDR2 YYDKDF (reference sequence). The DNA of the CDR3 is TGTGCCACCAGCAACCATGAACTAGCGGAGAGACCTCCTTTAGCGACCCAGTACTTC. This translates into CATSNHELAERPPLATQYF.

The chain couples TRBV14 to TRBJ1-6; no firm D call. The CDR3 contains 13 residues. Per the germline V gene, CDR1 is SGHDN and CDR2 is FVKESK. V was trimmed by 2 bases and J by 9 bases, leaving 8 bases between them. The DNA for the CDR3 is TGTGCCAGCAGCCAAAGATCGATTTCACCCCTCCACTTT. Its protein product is CASSQRSISPLHF.

This clonotype was seen a few times. The CDR3, as DNA: TGCGCCAGCAGCCAAGAGAAGACAACATCCTACGAGCAGTACTTC. Protein: CASSQEKTTSYEQYF. This chain connects TRBV4-1 to TRBJ2-7; D ambiguous. CDR3 length: 15 residues. Trimming removed 0 bases at V and 1 base at J, with 10 bases between. Germline CDR1 MGHRA, CDR2 YSYEKL.